This paragraph reports one T cell receptor beta chain. This entry comes from a study of control samples from healthy donors and cancer patients. This table comes from immunoSEQ multiplex PCR, and its TCRdb copy is limited to in-frame clones, with some not included. This sample carries about 18,000 clones, about 86% of them seen once, and the ten largest clones take approximately 10%. Trimming cost V 0 bases and J 6 bases, with 18 bases left between them. Germline V gene sequence: CDR1 PRHDT, CDR2 FYEKMQ (reference sequence). The CDR3 spans 18 residues. The chain joins TRBV13 to TRBJ1-6; the D is unclear. The sample was PBMCs. The sequence came from a woman in her seventies with colorectal cancer. In nucleotides, the CDR3 is TGTGCCAGCAGCTTAGGCGAATGGGCGCTCCCGGCTAATTCACCCCTCCACTTT. This gives the protein CASSLGEWALPANSPLHF.